This TCR beta chain came from a study of Ad26.COV2.S vaccination and SARS-CoV-2 variants. Study summary: Participants got Ad26.COV2.S intramuscularly, once or twice 56 days apart. Broader study findings: Greater spike-specific TCR breadth was seen in vaccine recipients than in placebo recipients.

The CDR3 is 13 amino acids. Looked up from germline, CDR1 is SGHVS and CDR2 is FNYEAQ. Trimming at V came to 5 bases and at J to 8 bases, leaving 8 bases not matched to a gene. Treatment described: around 19 received Ad26.COV2.S at low or high dose, single or two shots; several received placebo; per-sample allocation not given. Sampling was done on day 63 after the first vaccine or placebo injection. The administered vaccine (an Ad26 vector) expressed Wuhan-strain SARS-CoV-2 spike. For this clone: Antigen unknown.

The table came from immunoSEQ multiplex PCR; TCRdb's copy has only in-frame clones and leaves some out. The data hold a few hundred thousand clones, with 80% to 90% observed a single time. This TCR was recovered from a person aged 18-60 years who received the Ad26.COV2.S COVID-19 vaccine or a placebo. The material was peripheral blood, obtained in a trial of Ad26.COV2.S vaccine versus placebo. The chain employs TRBV7-6 and TRBJ1-1; 7 positions match TRBD1. The CDR3 is CASSQGVGTEAFF. The CDR3 nucleotides are TGTGCCAGCAGCCAGGGGGTGGGCACAGAAGCTTTCTTT.